The 17 T cell receptor beta chains given below trace back to one sample, sequenced in a study of T-cell memory formation after mild COVID-19. One entry per CDR3 protein, called by TCRdb with MiXCR from the 5' RACE reads. Among fewer than 250,000 distinct CDR3 sequences listed, about 10% were seen once. The sequencing input was PBMCs or a T cell subset sorted from them (not recorded which). These receptors were taken from a man aged 18 to 30 who had mild COVID-19 (a few samples of this study predate the infection). Cell type and time point are not known.

This clonotype has a handful of counts. This chain links TRBV6-5 with TRBJ1-1; TRBD1 matches 12 bases. CDR1 is MNHEY, CDR2 SVGAGI, per germline. V gave up 7 bases and J gave up 8 bases; unmatched junction bases: 8. CDR3 length: 14 amino acids. The CDR3: CASIPGGTGGEAFF. The CDR3 nucleotides are TGTGCCAGCATCCCAGGAGGGACAGGGGGCGAAGCTTTCTTT.

The V gene is TRBV11-3, the J gene TRBJ2-2; 10 nucleotides align to TRBD1. V trimming: 2 bases; J trimming: 5 bases; junction bases outside the gene matches: 5. CDR3 size: 16 residues. Germline V lookup: CDR1 SGHNT, CDR2 YENEEA. The CDR3 sequence is CASSLQGQGLTGELFF. The CDR3 region has the DNA TGTGCCAGCAGCTTACAGGGACAGGGGTTGACCGGGGAGCTGTTTTTT. Full variable domain (rest looked up from reference TRBV11-3 and TRBJ2-2): EAGVVQSPRYKIIEKKQPVAFWCNPISGHNTLYWYLQNLGQGPELLIRYENEEAVDDSQLPKDRFSAERLKGVDSTLKIQPAELGDSAVYLCASSLQGQGLTGELFFGEGSRLTVL.

This chain links TRBV7-9 with TRBJ2-3; tentatively, D is TRBD2 (7 bases). This CDR3 region has 19 residues. V dropped 5 bases and J dropped 7 bases, with 31 bases sitting between them. Germline values: CDR1 SEHNR, CDR2 FQNEAQ (reference sequence). CDR3 protein: CASSVEGRLSAGARNTQYF. The CDR3 nucleotides are TGTGCCAGCAGCGTAGAGGGCCGGCTGTCGGCGGGGGCCCGAAATACGCAGTATTTT.

The V call is TRBV7-6, the J call TRBJ2-1, with D possibly TRBD1 on 6 matching bases. Germline V gives CDR1 SGHVS, CDR2 FNYEAQ. The germline V and J ends were trimmed by 5 bases and 8 bases, with 13 bases remaining between them. The CDR3 runs to 13 residues. Here the CDR3 reads CASSQTTGYEQFF. In nucleotides, the CDR3 is TGTGCCAGCAGCCAAACAACAGGGTATGAGCAGTTCTTC.

This clonotype came up many times. The rearrangement joins TRBV5-1 to TRBJ2-2; TRBD2 is a possible D gene (6 bases). Germline V CDR1 and CDR2: SGHRS, YFSETQ. The CDR3 has 14 residues. V was clipped by 4 bases and J by 2 bases, with 9 bases between them. The CDR3 region is CASSDSGNTGELFF. As DNA, the CDR3 is TGCGCCAGCAGCGATAGCGGAAACACCGGGGAGCTGTTTTTT.

J is TRBJ1-1 and V is TRBV2; maybe TRBD1 (6 bases). Germline CDR1 reads SNHLY; CDR2 reads FYNNEI. This CDR3 is 15 amino acids long. V was clipped by 5 bases and J by 4 bases, with 17 bases between them. The CDR3 sequence is CASSKRGGSSTEAFF. CDR3 nucleotide sequence: TGTGCCAGCAGTAAAAGGGGGGGGTCGAGCACTGAAGCTTTCTTT.

This chain joins TRBV7-2 and TRBJ2-3; D is possibly TRBD1 (5 bases). Germline CDR1 SGHTA, CDR2 FQGNSA. This CDR3 is built from 15 residues. V was clipped by 2 bases and J by 4 bases, with 13 bases between them. CDR3 residues: CASSLNPRAPDTQYF. CDR3 nucleotide sequence: TGTGCCAGCAGCTTAAACCCCAGGGCGCCAGATACGCAGTATTTT.

This sequence joins TRBV7-3 and TRBJ2-5; TRBD2 might be the D (7 bases). Trimming removed 1 base from V and 2 bases from J, with 14 bases in between. CDR3 length: 16 amino acids. Per the germline V gene, CDR1 is SGHTA and CDR2 is FQGTGA. CDR3 sequence: CASSLMGGPSQETQYF. The CDR3 nucleotides read TGTGCCAGCAGCTTAATGGGGGGGCCTTCACAAGAGACCCAGTACTTC.

This clonotype was observed many times. V is TRBV7-3 and J is TRBJ2-2; weak D call: TRBD1 (6 bases). Per the germline V gene, CDR1 is SGHTA and CDR2 is FQGTGA. V was clipped by 5 bases and J by 4 bases, with 11 bases between them. The CDR3 covers 14 residues. The chain's CDR3 is CASSHGQTTGELFF. The CDR3 DNA follows: TGTGCCAGCAGCCACGGACAGACCACCGGGGAGCTGTTTTTT.

CDR3 residues: CASSPQGTGVPMNTEAFF. DNA for the CDR3: TGTGCCAGCAGTCCCCAGGGGACAGGGGTACCCATGAACACTGAAGCTTTCTTT. The V and J genes are TRBV12-3 or TRBV12-4 and TRBJ1-1; 10 bases align to TRBD1. The CDR3 sequence is 18 residues long. Germline trimming cut 5 bases from V and 0 bases from J; bases unmatched to any gene: 12.

This clonotype turned up a few times. This chain links TRBV5-6 with TRBJ2-7; D uncertain. This CDR3 is built from 11 residues. Trimming pared 0 bases from V and 6 bases from J, leaving 4 bases between. CDR1 is SGHDT and CDR2 is YYEEEE in the germline V gene. This CDR3 is CASSLASEQYF. CDR3 DNA sequence: TGTGCCAGCAGCTTGGCGAGCGAGCAGTACTTC.

This clonotype was found a few times. CDR3 sequence: CASSGQGNMKYGYTF. As DNA, the CDR3 is TGTGCCAGCTCCGGTCAGGGGAACATGAAGTATGGCTACACCTTC. J is TRBJ1-2 and V is TRBV21-1; TRBD1, the table's D call, was not compared with the DNA. TRBV21-1 is flagged as a pseudogene. This CDR3 region has 15 residues.

With regard to this clonotype: At one end, the junction sequence differs from germline, possibly due to a read error. The chain couples TRBV7-2 to TRBJ2-3; D possibly corresponds to TRBD1 (5 bases). Germline CDR1 is SGHTA and CDR2 is FQGNSA. The CDR3 has 12 amino acids. The CDR3 protein is CASSPLTGTQYF. DNA for the CDR3: TGTGCCAGCAGCCCGCTCACAGGTACGCAGTATTTT.

This clonotype was counted between two and nine times. The rearrangement links TRBV18 to TRBJ1-1, with 7 bases fitting TRBD1. CDR3 length equals 14 residues. V was pared by 8 bases and J by 1 base, with 7 bases of the junction left unmatched. Germline CDR1 reads KGHSH; CDR2 reads LQKENI. DNA for the CDR3: TGTGCCAGCGCAACACAGGGGACGAACACTGAAGCTTTCTTT. Amino acids: CASATQGTNTEAFF.

The rearrangement links TRBV24-1 to TRBJ2-3, with D tentatively TRBD2 (6 bases). The CDR3 is 17 residues long. The germline V gene has CDR1 KGHDR and CDR2 SFDVKD. The V end was cut by 3 bases, the J end by 4 bases, with 19 bases between. The CDR3, as DNA: TGTGCCACCAGTGATCCGGGAAGTGGGGGGAGCGCAGATACGCAGTATTTT. This translates into CATSDPGSGGSADTQYF.

This clonotype turned up a few times. The rearrangement joins TRBV7-2 to TRBJ2-4; D gene unclear. CDR1 is SGHTA and CDR2 is FQGNSA in the germline V gene. The V and J ends lost 3 bases and 2 bases respectively, with 11 bases between them. CDR3 length: 15 amino acids. The CDR3 here is CASSFNMGTKNIQYF. CDR3 bases: TGTGCCAGCAGCTTCAACATGGGTACCAAAAACATTCAGTACTTC.

The chain couples TRBV12-3 or TRBV12-4 to TRBJ1-1, with 7 bases matching TRBD1. The CDR3 contains 13 residues. The V gene end was trimmed by 4 bases and the J gene end by 4 bases; junction bases not matched to a gene: 3. CDR3 DNA sequence: TGTGCCAGCAGTTACAGGGGTTTCACTGAAGCTTTCTTT. Amino acids: CASSYRGFTEAFF.